Below, 9 T cell receptor beta chains from the same sample are listed, as sequenced in a study of cytomegalovirus exposure and HLA in healthy donors. PCR used 60 Vbeta primers and 13 Jbeta primers. TCRdb keeps only in-frame clones here, not all; method: immunoSEQ multiplex PCR. The sample carries roughly 180,000 clones, 80% to 85% recorded once. Material: PBMCs. These receptors all come from a boy between 10 and 17 years old in good health and CMV-seronegative.

CDR3: CASTSGREASEQYF. CDR3 DNA: TGTGCCAGTACTTCAGGGCGGGAGGCCTCCGAGCAGTACTTC. This chain joins TRBV6-1 and TRBJ2-7; 8 bases match TRBD2. Trimming at V came to 9 bases and at J to 6 bases, leaving 13 bases not matched to a gene. CDR1 is MNHNS, CDR2 SASEGT, per germline. The CDR3 loop spans 14 amino acids.

This sequence joins TRBV29-1 and TRBJ2-1, with 11 nucleotides matching TRBD1. The CDR3 totals 15 residues. Germline V CDR1 and CDR2: SQVTM, ANQGSEA. V trimming: 3 bases; J trimming: 3 bases; junction bases outside the gene matches: 4. The CDR3 region is CSVDRGQGDYNEQFF. The CDR3 coding sequence is TGCAGCGTTGATCGGGGACAGGGGGACTACAATGAGCAGTTCTTC.

The chain has TRBV6-6 and TRBJ1-3; 7 nucleotides agree with TRBD1. Germline V lookup: CDR1 MNHNY, CDR2 SVGAGI (reference sequence). The CDR3 sequence is 16 residues long. V lost 2 bases to trimming and J lost 0 bases; unmatched junction nucleotides: 4. CDR3 residues: CASSYRTGPSGNTIYF. The CDR3 DNA is TGTGCCAGCAGTTACCGGACAGGTCCCTCTGGAAACACCATATATTTT.

The chain uses TRBV5-1 and TRBJ1-1, with 8 bases lining up with TRBD1. Germline CDR1 is SGHRS and CDR2 is YFSETQ. The CDR3 totals 16 residues. The junction had 8 bases not matched to a gene; V was cut back by 0 bases and J by 4 bases. Here the CDR3 reads CASSLGDRGSGTEAFF. CDR3 nucleotides: TGCGCCAGCAGCTTGGGTGACAGGGGAAGTGGCACTGAAGCTTTCTTT.

The chain employs TRBV11-2 and TRBJ1-1, with D possibly matching TRBD1 (6 bases). The CDR3 extends over 12 amino acids. V dropped 5 bases and J dropped 6 bases, with 10 bases sitting between them. Per germline, CDR1 SGHAT and CDR2 FQNNGV. CDR3 coding DNA: TGTGCCAGCAGCCTTACAGGGCCTGAAGCTTTCTTT. Its translation is CASSLTGPEAFF.

Of note for this clone: At one of its ends the junction is not consistent with the germline gene, which may arise from a read error. V usage is TRBV7-9 and J usage is TRBJ1-2, with D tentatively TRBD1 (5 bases). The germline CDR1 and CDR2 sequences are SEHNR and FQNEAQ (reference sequence). The CDR3 runs to 12 residues. The CDR3 spells CSSTRGKDGYTF. As DNA, the CDR3 is TGTTCCAGCACCCGGGGGAAAGATGGCTACACCTTC.

Here the CDR3 DNA reads TGTGCCAGCGGCGGGGACAGAAACACCATATATTTT. Amino acids: CASGGDRNTIYF. The V and J genes are TRBV9 and TRBJ1-3; a weak D match, TRBD1 (6 bases). Trimming pared 7 bases from V and 5 bases from J, leaving 10 bases between. The CDR3 has 12 residues. Germline assignment: CDR1 SGDLS and CDR2 YYNGEE.

This clone occurred once. V usage is TRBV29-1 and J usage is TRBJ2-1; a possible D gene is TRBD2 (6 bases). Germline lookup yields CDR1 SQVTM and CDR2 ANQGSEA. The CDR3 is made up of 13 amino acids. The V end was cut by 4 bases, the J end by 5 bases, with 12 bases between. CDR3 sequence reads: CSVAASVNNEQFF. The CDR3 bases are TGCAGCGTTGCTGCTAGCGTCAACAATGAGCAGTTCTTC.

The rearrangement uses TRBV27 and TRBJ1-2; D is unclear. CDR1 and CDR2 (germline): MNHEY, SMNVEV (reference sequence). The CDR3 has 14 amino acids. Trimming pared 8 bases from V and 0 bases from J, leaving 13 bases between. In DNA, the CDR3 is TGTGCCAGCCGCTACTCAACAGCTAACTATGGCTACACCTTC. It is translated as CASRYSTANYGYTF.